This entry lists 7 T cell receptor beta chains sequenced from one sample in a study of control samples from healthy donors and cancer patients. Here immunoSEQ multiplex PCR was the method, and the copy in TCRdb shows in-frame clones only, minus some. Of 140,000 to 150,000 clones listed, 75% to 90% are singletons. The material sequenced was blood. The receptors were gathered from a man younger than 40 in good health.

The gene calls are TRBV7-8 and TRBJ2-5; the match to TRBD2 covers 7 bases. Looked up from germline, CDR1 is SGHVS and CDR2 is FQNEAQ. The V and J ends lost 5 bases and 0 bases, in that order; junction bases with no gene match: 3. The CDR3 loop spans 14 amino acids. In DNA, the CDR3 is TGTGCCAGCAGCCGAACTAGCGACCAAGAGACCCAGTACTTC. It translates to CASSRTSDQETQYF.

The chain joins TRBV7-9 to TRBJ2-3; D ambiguous. This CDR3 is 13 amino acids long. V lost 5 bases to trimming and J lost 0 bases, with 6 bases between them. Germline V gives CDR1 SEHNR, CDR2 FQNEAQ (reference sequence). The CDR3 spells CASSKQSTDTQYF. DNA of the CDR3: TGTGCCAGCAGCAAACAGAGCACAGATACGCAGTATTTT.

This CDR3 reads CASSMGSGSAHNEQFF. CDR3 DNA: TGTGCCAGTAGTATGGGGAGCGGGAGTGCCCACAATGAGCAGTTCTTC. The chain uses TRBV19 and TRBJ2-1; 8 positions agree with TRBD2. This CDR3 is 16 amino acids long. Trimming removed 3 bases from V and 5 bases from J; junction bases left unmatched: 9. Germline V gene lookup returns CDR1 LNHDA and CDR2 SQIVND (reference sequence).

The chain recombines TRBV7-2 with TRBJ1-2, with 8 bases fitting TRBD1. V was pared by 8 bases and J by 11 bases, with 13 bases of the junction left unmatched. CDR3 size: 13 residues. CDR1 and CDR2 from the germline V gene are SGHTA and FQGNSA. Here the CDR3 reads CASRGQGAVRYTF. DNA for the CDR3: TGTGCCAGCCGGGGGCAGGGGGCGGTTAGATACACCTTC. Together with reference TRBV7-2 and TRBJ1-2, the CDR3 gives the full variable domain: GAGVSQSPSNKVTEKGKDVELRCDPISGHTALYWYRQSLGQGLEFLIYFQGNSAPDKSGLPSDRFSAERTGGSVSTLTIQRTQQEDSAVYLCASRGQGAVRYTFGSGTRLTVV.

J is TRBJ2-3 and V is TRBV5-1; TRBD2 matches at 10 bases. The CDR3 runs 23 residues. Per the germline V gene, CDR1 is SGHRS and CDR2 is YFSETQ. V lost 3 bases and J lost 5; bases outside the gene matches: 30. CDR3 protein: CASSSLGERAGGPEETFGDTQYF. CDR3 nucleotides: TGCGCCAGCAGCTCCCTGGGAGAACGAGCGGGGGGGCCTGAGGAGACATTCGGAGATACGCAGTATTTT.

The rearrangement uses TRBV5-6 and TRBJ2-2; D unclear. In germline, CDR1 is SGHDT, CDR2 YYEEEE. V lost 4 bases and J 2 bases, leaving 9 bases between the germline ends. This CDR3 has 14 amino acids. CDR3 nucleotide sequence: TGTGCCAGCAGCCCCGGCGGTAACACCGGGGAGCTGTTTTTT. Translation gives CASSPGGNTGELFF.

This chain joins TRBV6-2 or TRBV6-3 and TRBJ2-5, with 8 nucleotides matching TRBD2. This CDR3 comprises 17 residues. J lost 4 bases, V lost 3 bases, and 13 bases had no gene match. Per germline, CDR1 MNHEY and CDR2 SVGEGT. The CDR3 is CASSYGPGTRFPETQYF. CDR3 DNA sequence: TGTGCCAGCAGTTATGGGCCCGGGACTAGGTTTCCAGAGACCCAGTACTTC.